This T cell receptor beta chain was sequenced during a study of control samples from healthy donors and cancer patients. Profiling relied on immunoSEQ multiplex PCR, and the TCRdb table lists in-frame clones only, not all of them. Among roughly 18,000 clones listed, 84% were seen once. V lost 5 bases, J lost 2 bases, and 12 bases lay in between. Germline CDR1 SQVTM, CDR2 ANQGSEA. The CDR3 has 14 residues. The sample holds one count of this clone. The V gene is TRBV29-1, the J gene TRBJ2-2, with TRBD2 as a possible D gene (6 bases). The specimen was PBMCs. The receptor comes from a woman between 65 and 79 years old with lung cancer. CDR3 residues: CSVRRDPNTGELFF. The DNA of the CDR3 is TGCAGCGTTCGGCGGGACCCTAACACCGGGGAGCTGTTTTTT.